These 29 T cell receptor beta chains were all obtained from the same sample, sequenced in a study of blood T cells in healthy people across ages. Together with a sample-barcoded 5' primer, a J-beta primer mix was included in a second PCR lasting roughly 7 to 11 cycles. MiXCR, applied by TCRdb to the 5' RACE reads, yields one record per CDR3 protein. The sample lists hundreds of thousands of distinct CDR3 sequences, 58% seen once, with approximately 20% in the top ten. The specimen was blood. The receptors here all came from a young man in good health.

The gene calls are TRBV12-5 and TRBJ1-1; maybe TRBD1 (5 bases). V lost 6 bases to trimming and J lost 0 bases, with 14 bases between them. Germline CDR1 reads LGHNT; CDR2 reads FRNRAP. The CDR3 covers 15 residues. Here the CDR3 reads CASGSDTTVNTEAFF. CDR3 bases: TGTGCTAGTGGGTCTGACACGACAGTGAACACTGAAGCTTTCTTT.

This chain joins TRBV20-1 and TRBJ2-7, with a tentative D call TRBD1 (6 bases). The germline V and J ends were trimmed by 0 bases and 7 bases, with 13 bases remaining between them. CDR1 is DFQATT and CDR2 is SNEGSKA in the germline V gene (reference sequence). The CDR3 covers 13 residues. In nucleotides, the CDR3 is TGCAGTGCTAGAGAGAGGGGACACAGGGAGCAGTACTTC. Its translation: CSARERGHREQYF.

There are many counts of this clonotype. This could be a read error, since a much larger clone is one nucleotide away. The gene calls are TRBV7-2 and TRBJ2-5; D gene unclear. CDR1 SGHTA and CDR2 FQGNSA come from the germline V gene. Trimming removed 2 bases from V and 11 bases from J, with 9 bases in between. CDR3 length equals 11 residues. The CDR3 reads CASSLILEQYF. CDR3 bases: TGTGCCAGCAGCTTAATACTTGAGCAGTACTTC.

As DNA, the CDR3 is TGTGCCAGCAGTTTCGGGACAGTGGAGACCCAGTACTTC. The encoded protein is CASSFGTVETQYF. The chain combines TRBV28 with TRBJ2-5; 7 positions match TRBD1. The CDR3 length is 13 residues. Germline loops: CDR1 MDHEN, CDR2 SYDVKM. Trimming at V came to 3 bases and at J to 5 bases, leaving 3 bases not matched to a gene.

This clonotype was seen a handful of times. The gene calls are TRBV6-2 or TRBV6-3 and TRBJ2-3; possible D gene TRBD1, 6 bases. The CDR3 has 14 residues. V was trimmed by 5 bases and J by 0 bases, leaving 9 bases between them. CDR1 is MNHEY and CDR2 is SVGEGT in the germline V gene. The CDR3 region is CASSTGQSTDTQYF. The CDR3 DNA sequence: TGTGCCAGCAGTACCGGACAGAGCACAGATACGCAGTATTTT.

The rearrangement links TRBV6-2 or TRBV6-3 to TRBJ1-5; 7 nucleotides align to TRBD1. V lost 6 bases and J lost 5; bases outside the gene matches: 4. This CDR3 is built from 13 residues. Germline V gives CDR1 MNHEY, CDR2 SVGEGT. The chain's CDR3 is CASSGQVDQPQHF. The CDR3 DNA is TGTGCCAGCAGCGGACAGGTTGATCAGCCCCAGCATTTT.

The genes are TRBV7-9 and TRBJ2-3, with D hard to call. The CDR3 covers 16 residues. The germline V and J ends were trimmed by 3 bases and 0 bases, with 13 bases remaining between them. CDR1 and CDR2 (germline): SEHNR, FQNEAQ (reference sequence). The DNA of the CDR3 is TGTGCCAGCAGCTTCTTGGGCAGACTTAGCACAGATACGCAGTATTTT. It encodes CASSFLGRLSTDTQYF.

The chain links TRBV4-1 to TRBJ1-1; 8 nucleotides match TRBD1. Germline CDR1 and CDR2: MGHRA and YSYEKL. Germline trimming cut 1 base from V and 4 bases from J; bases unmatched to any gene: 5. The CDR3 runs to 15 residues. CDR3 bases: TGCGCCAGCAGCCAAGCGAGGACAGGGACCACTGAAGCTTTCTTT. Protein product: CASSQARTGTTEAFF.

This chain joins TRBV2 and TRBJ2-1, with D perhaps matching TRBD2 (5 bases). The V gene lost 3 bases and the J gene lost 12 bases, with 18 bases spanning the gap. CDR1 SNHLY and CDR2 FYNNEI come from the germline V gene. The CDR3 contains 14 residues. The CDR3 loop reads CASSDALASGRQFF. As DNA, the CDR3 is TGTGCCAGCAGTGATGCCCTCGCTTCGGGGAGGCAGTTCTTC.

This clonotype occurred once. This chain joins TRBV7-9 and TRBJ1-6; 8 bases are a match to TRBD1. CDR1 SEHNR and CDR2 FQNEAQ come from the germline V gene (reference sequence). This CDR3 spans 16 amino acids. With 7 bases clipped from V and 9 bases from J, the junction kept 14 bases outside the gene matches. CDR3 sequence reads: CASNPRLGQAISPLHF. The CDR3 DNA follows: TGTGCCAGCAACCCCAGGCTGGGACAGGCAATTTCACCCCTCCACTTT.

The J gene is TRBJ1-1, the V gene TRBV11-1; 7 nucleotides line up with TRBD1. Germline CDR1 reads SGHAT; CDR2 reads FQDESV (reference sequence). The CDR3 spans 16 residues. J was trimmed by 1 base and V by 3 bases; bases with no gene match: 8. The CDR3 reads CASSFGDSPGNTEAFF. CDR3 coding DNA: TGTGCCAGCAGCTTCGGGGACAGCCCGGGGAACACTGAAGCTTTCTTT.

The sample holds a few counts of this clonotype. The chain joins TRBV10-3 to TRBJ2-3, with a tentative D call TRBD2 (6 bases). The CDR3 consists of 12 residues. Germline V gene sequence: CDR1 ENHRY, CDR2 SYGVKD. With 6 bases removed from V and 2 bases from J, the gap between germline ends came to 6 bases. The CDR3 DNA reads as TGTGCCATCAGGCGGGACACAGATACGCAGTATTTT. Protein product: CAIRRDTDTQYF.

This clonotype came up a few times. V is TRBV2 and J is TRBJ1-2; 7 nucleotides match TRBD1. This CDR3 comprises 16 residues. CDR1 is SNHLY and CDR2 is FYNNEI in the germline V gene. V was pared by 7 bases and J by 4 bases, with 15 bases of the junction left unmatched. CDR3 sequence reads: CASISEAGGTLYGYTF. The CDR3 DNA sequence: TGTGCCAGCATCTCGGAAGCAGGGGGGACCCTCTATGGCTACACCTTC.

The chain is built from TRBV7-6 and TRBJ2-4; no definite D call. The J call could be wrong; TRBJ2-7 is a better fit for the DNA end. CDR3 length: 16 residues. Germline CDR1 reads SGHVS; CDR2 reads FNYEAQ. CDR3 region: CASSLTRGGTYYEQYF. In nucleotides, the CDR3 is TGTGCCAGCAGCTTAACTCGTGGCGGCACCTACTACGAGCAGTACTTC.

Only a few counts were recorded for this clonotype. This rearrangement joins TRBV12-3 or TRBV12-4 to TRBJ1-6; D call uncertain. The CDR3 is made up of 14 amino acids. V lost 5 bases and J lost 6, with 11 bases in between. Here the CDR3 reads CASSGGIGNSPLHF. CDR3 in DNA: TGTGCCAGCAGTGGAGGGATTGGTAATTCACCCCTCCACTTT.

The CDR3 reads CASITGGEQYF. CDR3 sequence (DNA): TGTGCCAGCATTACAGGGGGCGAGCAGTACTTC. V and J are TRBV21-1 and TRBJ2-7; TRBD1, the table's D call, was not compared with the DNA. TRBV21-1 is a known pseudogene. CDR3 length: 11 amino acids.

V usage is TRBV7-2 and J usage is TRBJ2-1; D is possibly TRBD2 (5 bases). Germline V gene data show CDR1 as SGHTA and CDR2 as FQGNSA. The CDR3 runs to 13 residues. The V gene lost 5 bases and the J gene lost 8 bases, with 13 bases spanning the gap. CDR3 coding DNA: TGTGCCAGCAGCCTCCTAGAGGGTCATGAGCAGTTCTTC. Protein sequence: CASSLLEGHEQFF.

The rearrangement joins TRBV4-3 to TRBJ2-5, with TRBD2 identical over 9 bases. The CDR3 totals 14 residues. Per germline, CDR1 LGHNA and CDR2 YSLEER. J lost 12 bases, V lost 4 bases, and 12 bases had no gene match. CDR3 DNA: TGCGCCAGCAGCCCGGAGACTAGCGGCGGGGTGGAGTACTTC. It codes for CASSPETSGGVEYF.

The chain recombines TRBV20-1 with TRBJ2-1; D uncertain. The closer fit of TRBJ2-7 to the DNA end suggests the J call may be wrong. The CDR3 spans 14 residues. The germline V gene encodes CDR1 DFQATT and CDR2 SNEGSKA (reference sequence). The CDR3 reads CSARGAILYNEQYF. The DNA of the CDR3 is TGCAGTGCTAGAGGGGCCATTTTGTACAATGAGCAGTACTTC.

The genes are TRBV29-1 and TRBJ1-4; 7 bases map to TRBD1. V was clipped by 4 bases and J by 0 bases; unmatched bases: 2. CDR1 and CDR2 from the germline V gene are SQVTM and ANQGSEA. The length of the CDR3 is 14 residues. The CDR3 loop reads CSVAGTATNEKLFF. Here the CDR3 DNA reads TGCAGCGTTGCCGGGACAGCAACTAATGAAAAACTGTTTTTT.

V is TRBV5-1 and J is TRBJ2-4; D possibly corresponds to TRBD1 (5 bases). Germline CDR1 reads SGHRS; CDR2 reads YFSETQ. This CDR3 is 14 amino acids long. V dropped 3 bases and J dropped 13 bases, with 20 bases sitting between them. The CDR3 DNA reads as TGCGCCAGCAGCTGGGGCCCCCTCGACGGCAAGCAGTACTTC. Translated, it gives CASSWGPLDGKQYF.

The V gene is TRBV11-2, the J gene TRBJ2-7, with 9 bases lining up with TRBD1. This CDR3 contains 16 residues. With 6 bases clipped from V and 2 bases from J, the junction kept 11 bases outside the gene matches. Germline CDR1 is SGHAT and CDR2 is FQNNGV. The CDR3 sequence is CASSPVPRDRAYEQYF. As DNA, the CDR3 is TGTGCCAGCAGTCCCGTCCCCCGGGACAGGGCCTACGAGCAGTACTTC.

The chain employs TRBV19 and TRBJ2-5; D not resolved. Germline V CDR1 and CDR2: LNHDA, SQIVND (reference sequence). Trimming removed 0 bases from V and 2 bases from J, with 1 base in between. The CDR3 is 12 residues long. Written as DNA, the CDR3 is TGTGCCAGTAGTATAGATCAAGAGACCCAGTACTTC. This encodes CASSIDQETQYF.

The V and J genes are TRBV3-1 and TRBJ1-1; possibly TRBD1 for D (6 bases). Germline assignment: CDR1 LGHDT and CDR2 YNNKEL (reference sequence). CDR3 length: 17 amino acids. The V and J ends lost 3 bases and 2 bases respectively, with 19 bases between them. The CDR3 nucleotides are TGTGCCAGCAGCCAGGGGGCGCGGGGAATAATTAACACTGAAGCTTTCTTT. It codes for CASSQGARGIINTEAFF.

V gene TRBV4-1 combines with J gene TRBJ1-1; perhaps TRBD1 as D (5 bases). CDR1 is MGHRA, CDR2 YSYEKL, per germline. The CDR3 consists of 16 residues. Trimming left V 0 bases short and J 4 bases short, with 15 bases between. DNA for the CDR3: TGCGCCAGCAGCCAAGATCCGAGGGGCGTAGGCACTGAAGCTTTCTTT. It is translated as CASSQDPRGVGTEAFF.

The chain combines TRBV5-6 with TRBJ2-1; tentative D call: TRBD2 (6 bases). V was shortened by 4 bases and J by 8 bases, with 13 bases between the two germline ends. Per germline, CDR1 SGHDT and CDR2 YYEEEE. This CDR3 has 13 amino acids. In DNA, the CDR3 is TGTGCCAGCAGCGCACTAGCAACCCATGAGCAGTTCTTC. This sequence encodes CASSALATHEQFF. Supplemented by reference TRBV5-6 and TRBJ2-1, the full variable domain reads DAGVTQSPTHLIKTRGQQVTLRCSPKSGHDTVSWYQQALGQGPQFIFQYYEEEERQRGNFPDRFSGHQFPNYSSELNVNALLLGDSALYLCASSALATHEQFFGPGTRLTVL.

V gene TRBV7-2 combines with J gene TRBJ2-5; D is ambiguous. Germline values: CDR1 SGHTA, CDR2 FQGNSA. V lost 5 bases to trimming and J lost 4 bases, with 11 bases between them. This CDR3 is 13 amino acids long. The CDR3 bases are TGTGCCAGCAGCGCCAGCCTACTAGAGACCCAGTACTTC. Protein product: CASSASLLETQYF.

A few counts support this clonotype. V usage is TRBV12-3 or TRBV12-4 and J usage is TRBJ1-2; D remains ambiguous. The V and J ends lost 6 bases and 2 bases respectively, with 7 bases between them. The CDR3 extends over 12 amino acids. This CDR3 is CASSPLNYGYTF. The CDR3 DNA reads TGTGCCAGCAGCCCTCTGAACTATGGCTACACCTTC.

This sequence joins TRBV30 and TRBJ1-2; TRBD1 is a possible D gene (5 bases). The CDR3 sequence is 14 residues long. Looked up from germline, CDR1 is GTSNPN and CDR2 is SVGIG (reference sequence). Trimming left V 0 bases short and J 4 bases short, with 12 bases between. CDR3 in amino acids: CAWSVIGASYGYTF. For the CDR3, the DNA is TGTGCCTGGAGTGTAATTGGGGCTAGCTATGGCTACACCTTC.